This passage covers 8 T cell receptor beta chains from one sample sequenced in a study of cytomegalovirus exposure and HLA in healthy donors. The primer mix had 60 Vbeta and 13 Jbeta primers. Measured with immunoSEQ multiplex PCR; TCRdb has only the in-frame clones, and not every one. The sample contains about 130,000 clones, around 77% of which appear only once. What was sequenced was PBMCs. These receptors originate from a man aged 50 or older in good health and CMV-seronegative.

A note on this clone: Other DNA sequences in this specimen translate into the identical CDR3. The chain is built from TRBV7-2 and TRBJ2-1; TRBD1 matches 7 bases. Germline V lookup: CDR1 SGHTA, CDR2 FQGNSA. V was pared by 1 base and J by 4 bases, with 4 bases of the junction left unmatched. The CDR3 contains 15 residues. The CDR3 loop is CASSLDRGTYNEQFF. In DNA form, the CDR3 reads TGTGCCAGCAGCTTAGACAGGGGTACGTACAATGAGCAGTTCTTC.

This chain joins TRBV28 and TRBJ2-1, with D perhaps matching TRBD2 (5 bases). V lost 7 bases, J lost 3 bases, and 16 bases lay in between. CDR1 and CDR2 from the germline V gene are MDHEN and SYDVKM. The CDR3 totals 15 residues. The CDR3 region has the DNA TGTGCCAGCACTAACTCTCCCGGGGACTACAATGAGCAGTTCTTC. This codes for CASTNSPGDYNEQFF.

J is TRBJ2-7 and V is TRBV5-5; D is undetermined. CDR3 length: 12 amino acids. Germline lookup yields CDR1 SGHKS and CDR2 YYEKEE (reference sequence). V shed 5 bases and J shed 1 base, with 7 bases lying between them. For the CDR3, the DNA is TGTGCCAGCAGACTCGAATCCTACGAGCAGTACTTC. This sequence encodes CASRLESYEQYF.

The chain uses TRBV5-1 and TRBJ2-7, with 9 bases that match TRBD1. V lost 1 base and J lost 6; bases outside the gene matches: 5. The germline gives CDR1 SGHRS, CDR2 YFSETQ. The length of the CDR3 is 14 residues. CDR3 DNA: TGCGCCAGCAGCTTGTCACAGGGGGCTCGCGAGCAGTACTTC. This sequence encodes CASSLSQGAREQYF.

This clone was counted a single time. The chain employs TRBV19 and TRBJ1-1, with TRBD1 matching 10 bases. CDR3 length: 16 amino acids. CDR1 is LNHDA and CDR2 is SQIVND in the germline V gene (reference sequence). Germline trimming cut 6 bases from V and 7 bases from J; bases unmatched to any gene: 14. CDR3 nucleotide sequence: TGTGCCAGTAGGCCGGGACAGGGGATTGAGAGGGGTGAAGCTTTCTTT. This encodes CASRPGQGIERGEAFF.

V gene TRBV6-5 combines with J gene TRBJ1-1; 8 bases are shared with TRBD1. Per germline, CDR1 MNHEY and CDR2 SVGAGI. The CDR3 totals 14 residues. V was clipped by 7 bases and J by 3 bases; unmatched bases: 7. The chain's CDR3 is CASKKDRGHTEAFF. The CDR3 nucleotides read TGTGCCAGCAAGAAAGACAGGGGACACACTGAAGCTTTCTTT.

V usage is TRBV10-1 and J usage is TRBJ2-2; 8 positions agree with TRBD1. J was trimmed by 1 base and V by 4 bases; bases with no gene match: 2. The CDR3 totals 15 residues. In germline, CDR1 is WNHNN, CDR2 SYGVQD (reference sequence). CDR3 coding DNA: TGCGCCAGCAGTGCCGGACAGGGGAACACCGGGGAGCTGTTTTTT. The encoded protein is CASSAGQGNTGELFF.

This clone was detected a few times. The CDR3 sequence is CASKQGALGNQPQHF. The CDR3, as DNA: TGTGCCAGTAAACAGGGGGCATTAGGCAATCAGCCCCAGCATTTT. This chain uses TRBV19 with TRBJ1-5; TRBD1 matches 9 bases. Losses at the gene ends were 7 bases for V and 2 bases for J; bases not matched to a gene: 6. CDR1 and CDR2 from the germline V gene are LNHDA and SQIVND (reference sequence). The CDR3 is 15 amino acids. The full variable domain, with the rest looked up from reference TRBV19 and TRBJ1-5, is DGGITQSPKYLFRKEGQNVTLSCEQNLNHDAMYWYRQDPGQGLRLIYYSQIVNDFQKGDIAEGYSVSREKKESFPLTVTSAQKNPTAFYLCASKQGALGNQPQHFGDGTRLSIL.